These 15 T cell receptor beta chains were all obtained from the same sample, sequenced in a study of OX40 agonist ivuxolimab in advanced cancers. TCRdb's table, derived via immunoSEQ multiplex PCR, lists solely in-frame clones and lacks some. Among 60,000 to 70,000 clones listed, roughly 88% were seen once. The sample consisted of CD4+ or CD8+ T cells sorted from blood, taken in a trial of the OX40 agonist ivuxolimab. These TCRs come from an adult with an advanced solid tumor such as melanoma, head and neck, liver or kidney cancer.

CDR3 DNA: TGTGCCAGCAGTTACAGGGGACCCTATGGCTACACCTTC. It specifies CASSYRGPYGYTF. The chain is built from TRBV6-5 and TRBJ1-2, with D tentatively TRBD1 (5 bases). CDR1 and CDR2 (germline): MNHEY, SVGAGI. The CDR3 has 13 residues. V was pared by 2 bases and J by 4 bases, with 8 bases between.

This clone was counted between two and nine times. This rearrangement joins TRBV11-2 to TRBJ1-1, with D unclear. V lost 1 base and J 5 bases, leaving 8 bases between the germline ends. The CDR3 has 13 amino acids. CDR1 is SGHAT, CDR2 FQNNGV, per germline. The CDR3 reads CASSLVERTEAFF. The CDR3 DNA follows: TGTGCCAGCAGCTTAGTCGAGCGAACTGAAGCTTTCTTT. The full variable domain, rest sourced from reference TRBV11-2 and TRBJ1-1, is EAGVAQSPRYKIIEKRQSVAFWCNPISGHATLYWYQQILGQGPKLLIQFQNNGVVDDSQLPKDRFSAERLKGVDSTLKIQPAKLEDSAVYLCASSLVERTEAFFGQGTRLTVV.

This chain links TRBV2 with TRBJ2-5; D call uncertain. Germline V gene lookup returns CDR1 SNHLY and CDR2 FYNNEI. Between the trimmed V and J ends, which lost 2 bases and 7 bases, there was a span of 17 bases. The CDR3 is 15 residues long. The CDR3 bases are TGTGCCAGCAGTGAACAGTCGAGGTATGGCGGGACCCAGTACTTC. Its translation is CASSEQSRYGGTQYF.

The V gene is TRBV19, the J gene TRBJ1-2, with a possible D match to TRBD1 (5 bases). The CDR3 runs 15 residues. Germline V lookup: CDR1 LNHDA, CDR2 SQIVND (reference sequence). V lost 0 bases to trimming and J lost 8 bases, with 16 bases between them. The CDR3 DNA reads TGTGCCAGTAGTATAGATCTATGGCAGGGTGGCGGCTACACCTTC. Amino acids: CASSIDLWQGGGYTF.

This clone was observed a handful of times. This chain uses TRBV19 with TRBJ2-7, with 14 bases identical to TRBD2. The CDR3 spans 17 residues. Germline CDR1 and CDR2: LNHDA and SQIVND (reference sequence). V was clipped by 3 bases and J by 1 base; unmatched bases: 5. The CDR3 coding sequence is TGTGCCAGTAGTATGGGGACTAGCGGGAGTATGTCCTACGAGCAGTACTTC. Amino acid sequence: CASSMGTSGSMSYEQYF.

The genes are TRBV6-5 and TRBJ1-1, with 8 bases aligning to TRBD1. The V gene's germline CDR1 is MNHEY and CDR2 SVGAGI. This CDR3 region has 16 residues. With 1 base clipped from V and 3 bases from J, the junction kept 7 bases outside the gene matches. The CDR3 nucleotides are TGTGCCAGCAGTTACTTGTCAGGGGGCTCGTACACTGAAGCTTTCTTT. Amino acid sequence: CASSYLSGGSYTEAFF.

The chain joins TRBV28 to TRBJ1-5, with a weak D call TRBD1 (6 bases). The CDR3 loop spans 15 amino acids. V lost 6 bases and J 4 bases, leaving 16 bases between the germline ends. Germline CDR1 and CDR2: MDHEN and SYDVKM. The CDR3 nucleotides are TGTGCCAGCAGACAAGGGGGACAAGTGAATCAGCCCCAGCATTTT. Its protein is CASRQGGQVNQPQHF. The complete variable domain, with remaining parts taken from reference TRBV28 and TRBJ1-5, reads DVKVTQSSRYLVKRTGEKVFLECVQDMDHENMFWYRQDPGLGLRLIYFSYDVKMKEKGDIPEGYSVSREKKERFSLILESASTNQTSMYLCASRQGGQVNQPQHFGDGTRLSIL.

CDR3 coding DNA: TGTGCCAGCAGTTACTGGCCCCCGCCAGGACGTGAGCAGTTCTTC. Translated, it gives CASSYWPPPGREQFF. V is TRBV6-5 and J is TRBJ2-1, with D uncertain. Germline V gene sequence: CDR1 MNHEY, CDR2 SVGAGI. V dropped 1 base and J dropped 9 bases, with 16 bases sitting between them. CDR3 length: 15 residues.

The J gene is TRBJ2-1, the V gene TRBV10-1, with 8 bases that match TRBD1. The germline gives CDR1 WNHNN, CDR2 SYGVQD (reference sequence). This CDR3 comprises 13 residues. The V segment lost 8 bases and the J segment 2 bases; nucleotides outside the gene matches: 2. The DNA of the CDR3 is TGCGCCAGCTCGACAGGGGCCTACAATGAGCAGTTCTTC. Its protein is CASSTGAYNEQFF.

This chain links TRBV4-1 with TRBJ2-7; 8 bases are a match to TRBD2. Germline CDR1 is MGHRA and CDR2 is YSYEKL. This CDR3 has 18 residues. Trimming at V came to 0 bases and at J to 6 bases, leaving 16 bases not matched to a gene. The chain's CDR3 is CASSQEGGALAGRGEQYF. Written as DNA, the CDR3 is TGCGCCAGCAGCCAAGAAGGGGGGGCATTAGCGGGAAGGGGCGAGCAGTACTTC.

This CDR3 is CASSLSEASGRNEQFF. The CDR3 bases are TGTGCCAGCAGCTTGTCAGAGGCGAGCGGGAGGAATGAGCAGTTCTTC. V usage is TRBV7-8 and J usage is TRBJ2-1; 9 positions match TRBD2. J was trimmed by 7 bases and V by 3 bases; bases with no gene match: 10. The length of the CDR3 is 16 residues. The germline V gene has CDR1 SGHVS and CDR2 FQNEAQ.

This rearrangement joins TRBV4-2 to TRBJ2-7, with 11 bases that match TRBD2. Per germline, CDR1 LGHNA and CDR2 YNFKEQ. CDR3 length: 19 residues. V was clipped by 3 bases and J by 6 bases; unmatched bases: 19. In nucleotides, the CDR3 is TGTGCCAGCAGCCAGGAAGGGGGGAGACTAGCGGGAATGCCTCGCGAGCAGTACTTC. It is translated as CASSQEGGRLAGMPREQYF.

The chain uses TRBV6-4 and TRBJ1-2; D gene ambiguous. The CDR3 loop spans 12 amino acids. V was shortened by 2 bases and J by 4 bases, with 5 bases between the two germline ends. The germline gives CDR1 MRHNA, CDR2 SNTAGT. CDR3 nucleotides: TGTGCCAGCAGTGACAGCCTCTATGGCTACACCTTC. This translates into CASSDSLYGYTF.

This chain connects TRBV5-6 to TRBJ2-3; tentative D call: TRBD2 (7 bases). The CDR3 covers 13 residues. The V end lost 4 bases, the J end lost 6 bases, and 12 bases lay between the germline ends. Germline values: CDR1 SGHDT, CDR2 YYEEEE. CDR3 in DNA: TGTGCCAGCAGCCACCCGGGGGGCGATACGCAGTATTTT. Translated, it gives CASSHPGGDTQYF.

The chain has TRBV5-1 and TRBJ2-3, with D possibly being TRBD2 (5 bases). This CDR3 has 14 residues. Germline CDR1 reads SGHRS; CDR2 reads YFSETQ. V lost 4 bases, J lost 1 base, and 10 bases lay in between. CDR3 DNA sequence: TGCGCCAGCAGCCCTGGACTCGGCACAGATACGCAGTATTTT. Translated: CASSPGLGTDTQYF. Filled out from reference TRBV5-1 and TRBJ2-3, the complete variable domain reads KAGVTQTPRYLIKTRGQQVTLSCSPISGHRSVSWYQQTPGQGLQFLFEYFSETQRNKGNFPGRFSGRQFSNSRSEMNVSTLELGDSALYLCASSPGLGTDTQYFGPGTRLTVL.